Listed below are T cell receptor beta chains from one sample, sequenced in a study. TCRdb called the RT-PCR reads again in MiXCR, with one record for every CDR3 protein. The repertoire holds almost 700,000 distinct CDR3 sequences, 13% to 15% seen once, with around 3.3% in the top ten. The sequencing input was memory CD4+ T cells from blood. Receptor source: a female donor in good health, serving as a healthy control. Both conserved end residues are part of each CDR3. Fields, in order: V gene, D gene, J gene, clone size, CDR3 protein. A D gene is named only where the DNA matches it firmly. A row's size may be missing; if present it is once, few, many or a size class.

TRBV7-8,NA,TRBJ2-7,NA,CASSPPGRRASYEQYF
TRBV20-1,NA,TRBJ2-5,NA,CSARDRVGVETQYF
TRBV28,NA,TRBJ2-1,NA,CASRGEVAYNEQFF
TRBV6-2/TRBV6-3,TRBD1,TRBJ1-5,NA,CASSYSRDRGIQNQPQHF
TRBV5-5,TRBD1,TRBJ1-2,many,CASSPQGQGVYGYTF
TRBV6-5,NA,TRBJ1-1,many,CASSPAGIRTEAFF
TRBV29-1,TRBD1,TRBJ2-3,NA,CSTRTGGADTQYF
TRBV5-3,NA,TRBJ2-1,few,CARTMSYNEQFF
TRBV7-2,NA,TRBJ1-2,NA,CASSLAKGTTYGYTF
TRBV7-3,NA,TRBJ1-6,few,CASSLRADFNSPLHF
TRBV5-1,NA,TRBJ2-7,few,CASSFRAGTSYEQYF
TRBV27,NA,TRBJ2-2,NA,CASSGVTGELFF
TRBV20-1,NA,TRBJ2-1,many,CSARDLSASTFSSYNEQFF
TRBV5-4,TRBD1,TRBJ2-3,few,CASSLLDRGSTDTQYF
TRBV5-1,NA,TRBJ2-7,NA,CASSLDGAGLTYEQYF
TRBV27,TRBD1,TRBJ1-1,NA,CASSLSGQGAKNTEAFF
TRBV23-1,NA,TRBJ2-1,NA,CASSQGIRYNEQFF
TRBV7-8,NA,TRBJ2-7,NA,CASSLGELSSYEQYF
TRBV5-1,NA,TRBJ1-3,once,CASSLTGTSGNTIYF
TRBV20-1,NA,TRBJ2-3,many,CSARDYRSGTDTQYF
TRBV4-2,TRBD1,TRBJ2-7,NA,CASSRSTGATYEQYF
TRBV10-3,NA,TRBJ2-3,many,CAISLPGTDTQYF
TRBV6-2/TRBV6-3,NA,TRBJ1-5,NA,CASSYQAVGRQPQHF
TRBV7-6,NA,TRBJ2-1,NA,CASSQRRGEQFF
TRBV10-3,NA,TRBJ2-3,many,CAISEQSGASKYF
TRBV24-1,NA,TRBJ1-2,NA,CATSDAKGVYGYTF
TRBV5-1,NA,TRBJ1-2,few,CASSLGVYDSYGYTF
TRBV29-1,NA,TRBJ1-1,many,CSVAQGWDTEAFF
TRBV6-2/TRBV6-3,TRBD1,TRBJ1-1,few,CASNPLGTASEAFF
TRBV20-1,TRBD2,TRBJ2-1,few,CSAYFSTPGLAGGVNEQFF
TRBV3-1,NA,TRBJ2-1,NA,CASSQGRGYEQFF
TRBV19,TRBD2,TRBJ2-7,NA,CATPGLADHEQYF
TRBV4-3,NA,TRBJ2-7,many,CASSQGQTSYEQYF
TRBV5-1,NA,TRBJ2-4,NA,CASSLDGGLAKNIQYF
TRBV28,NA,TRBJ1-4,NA,CASSLTDAFSNEKLFF
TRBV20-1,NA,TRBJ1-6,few,CSAKIQGWNSPLHF
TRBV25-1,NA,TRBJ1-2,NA,CASSESGREANYGYTF
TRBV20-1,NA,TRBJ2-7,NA,CSARLVTGSYEQYF
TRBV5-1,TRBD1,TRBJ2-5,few,CASSSQPGQGALETQYF
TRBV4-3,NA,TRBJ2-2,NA,CASSHRGGELFF
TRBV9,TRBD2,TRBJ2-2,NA,CASSAGLAGAGELFF
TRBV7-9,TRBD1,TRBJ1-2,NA,CASKDRGENYGYTF
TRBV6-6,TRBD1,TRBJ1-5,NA,CASSYSWDRGEQPQHF
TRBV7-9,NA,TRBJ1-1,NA,CASSPRTDRTEAFF
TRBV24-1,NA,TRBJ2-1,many,CATAGTTYNEQFF
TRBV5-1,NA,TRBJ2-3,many,CASRDDNTDTQYF
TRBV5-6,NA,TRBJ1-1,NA,CASSKEGVSTEAFF
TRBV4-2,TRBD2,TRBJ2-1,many,CASSLRLAGEYEQFF
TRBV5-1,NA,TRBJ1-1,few,CASSPGGAVNTEAFF
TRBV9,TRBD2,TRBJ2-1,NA,CASSVVSAGGGLNEQFF